This T cell receptor (beta chain) was recovered during a study of T cells in Graves' hyperthyroidism and ophthalmopathy. RNA transcripts yielded amplified TCR beta CDR3 regions. The TCR CDR3 first-round RT-PCR relied on the HTBI primer set. In TCRdb, the multiplex PCR reads were re-called with MiXCR into one record per CDR3 protein. Here the sample spans 550,000 to 800,000 distinct CDR3 sequences, around 15% being singletons. The CDR3 is 17 amino acids. Germline V CDR1 and CDR2: SNHLY, FYNNEI. The J segment lost 6 bases and the V segment lost 8 bases, leaving 12 bases of the junction unmatched. Exclusion criteria comprised uncontrolled infection, other autoimmune disease, pregnancy or lactation. This clonotype has a count of ten or more.

The receptor was derived from a man in his fifties with Graves' hyperthyroidism. The J gene is TRBJ2-2, the V gene TRBV2; 13 bases agree with TRBD2. The sample was blood. The CDR3 region is CASLWQELAGGPGELFF. CDR3 nucleotides: TGTGCCAGCCTCTGGCAAGAACTAGCGGGAGGGCCCGGGGAGCTGTTTTTT. The variable domain in full, completed from reference TRBV2 and TRBJ2-2, reads EPEVTQTPSHQVTQMGQEVILRCVPISNHLYFYWYRQILGQKVEFLVSFYNNEISEKSEIFDDQFSVERPDGSNFTLKIRSTKLEDSAMYFCASLWQELAGGPGELFFGEGSRLTVL.